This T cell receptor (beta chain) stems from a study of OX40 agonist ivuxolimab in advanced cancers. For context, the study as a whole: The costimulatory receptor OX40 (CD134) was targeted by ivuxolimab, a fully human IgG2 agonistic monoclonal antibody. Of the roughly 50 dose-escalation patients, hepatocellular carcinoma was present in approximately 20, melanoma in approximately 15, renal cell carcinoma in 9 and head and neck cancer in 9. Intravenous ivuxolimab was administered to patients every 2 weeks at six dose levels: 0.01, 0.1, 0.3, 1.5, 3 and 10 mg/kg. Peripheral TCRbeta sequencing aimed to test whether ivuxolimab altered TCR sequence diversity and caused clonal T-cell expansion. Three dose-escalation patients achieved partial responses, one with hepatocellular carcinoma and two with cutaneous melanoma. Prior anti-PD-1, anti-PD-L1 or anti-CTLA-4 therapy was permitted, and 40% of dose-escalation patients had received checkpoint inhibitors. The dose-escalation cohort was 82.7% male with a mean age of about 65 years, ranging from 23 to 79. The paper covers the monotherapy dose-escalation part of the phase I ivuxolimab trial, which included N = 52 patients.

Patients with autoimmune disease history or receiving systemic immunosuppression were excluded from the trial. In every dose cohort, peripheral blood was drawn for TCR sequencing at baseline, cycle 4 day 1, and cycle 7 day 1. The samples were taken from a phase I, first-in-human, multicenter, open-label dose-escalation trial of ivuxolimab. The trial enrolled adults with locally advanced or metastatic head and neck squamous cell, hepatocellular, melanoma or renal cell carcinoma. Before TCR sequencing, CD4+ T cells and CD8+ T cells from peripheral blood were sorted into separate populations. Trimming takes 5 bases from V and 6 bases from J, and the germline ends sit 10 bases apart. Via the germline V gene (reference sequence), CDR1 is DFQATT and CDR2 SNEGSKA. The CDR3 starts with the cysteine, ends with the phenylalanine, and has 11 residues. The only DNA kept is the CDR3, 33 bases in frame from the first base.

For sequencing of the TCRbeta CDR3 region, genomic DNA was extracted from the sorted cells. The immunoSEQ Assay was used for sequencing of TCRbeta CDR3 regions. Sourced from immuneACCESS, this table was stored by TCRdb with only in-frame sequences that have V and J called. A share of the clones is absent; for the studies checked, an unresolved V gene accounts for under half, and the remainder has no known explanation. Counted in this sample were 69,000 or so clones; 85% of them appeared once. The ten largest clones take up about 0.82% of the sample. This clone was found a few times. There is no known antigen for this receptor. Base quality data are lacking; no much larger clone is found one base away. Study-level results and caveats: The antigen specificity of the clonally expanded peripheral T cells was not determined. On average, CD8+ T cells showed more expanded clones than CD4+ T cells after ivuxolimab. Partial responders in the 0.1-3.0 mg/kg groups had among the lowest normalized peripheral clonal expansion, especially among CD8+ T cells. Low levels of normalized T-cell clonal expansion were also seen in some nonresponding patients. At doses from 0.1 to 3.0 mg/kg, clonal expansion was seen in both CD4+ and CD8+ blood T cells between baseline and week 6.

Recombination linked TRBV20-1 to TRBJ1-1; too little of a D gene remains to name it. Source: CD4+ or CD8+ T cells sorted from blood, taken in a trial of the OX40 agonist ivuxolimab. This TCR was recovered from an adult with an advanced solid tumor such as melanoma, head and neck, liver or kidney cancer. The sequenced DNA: TGCAGTGCTGATAAGAGGCCTGAAGCTTTCTTT. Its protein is CSADKRPEAFF.